The clone carrying this TCR beta chain was observed a few times. Its antigen is currently unknown. TCRdb's table, derived via immunoSEQ multiplex PCR, lists solely in-frame clones and lacks some. The sample comprises roughly 19,000 clones, around 80% of which are singletons, and 20% rests with the top ten. This entry belongs to a study of PD-1 blockade in classical Hodgkin lymphoma. J gave up 0 bases and V 4 bases, and 2 bases lay outside the gene matches. This CDR3 region has 15 residues. The V gene's germline CDR1 is LNHDA and CDR2 SQIVND (reference sequence). The time point denotes: cycle 4 day 1 (C4D1), after five to seven weeks of nivolumab. All trial patients relapsed after autologous stem cell transplantation. Under best response, outcomes were complete response, partial response or progressive disease. Study observations and caveats: According to reports, newly diagnosed patients had lower baseline TCR diversity than healthy donors, and relapsed/refractory patients had lower baseline TCR diversity still. Significant TCR diversity gains by C4D1 occurred in CD4+ but not CD8+ cells.

The chain joins TRBV19 to TRBJ2-5, with TRBD1 matching 10 bases. This TCR was recovered from a human donor with classical Hodgkin lymphoma. Sequenced here: peripheral blood mononuclear cells (PBMCs), sampled before the fourth cycle of nivolumab. CDR3: CASSTGTGDQETQYF. The CDR3, as DNA: TGTGCCAGTAGTACTGGGACAGGGGACCAAGAGACCCAGTACTTC.